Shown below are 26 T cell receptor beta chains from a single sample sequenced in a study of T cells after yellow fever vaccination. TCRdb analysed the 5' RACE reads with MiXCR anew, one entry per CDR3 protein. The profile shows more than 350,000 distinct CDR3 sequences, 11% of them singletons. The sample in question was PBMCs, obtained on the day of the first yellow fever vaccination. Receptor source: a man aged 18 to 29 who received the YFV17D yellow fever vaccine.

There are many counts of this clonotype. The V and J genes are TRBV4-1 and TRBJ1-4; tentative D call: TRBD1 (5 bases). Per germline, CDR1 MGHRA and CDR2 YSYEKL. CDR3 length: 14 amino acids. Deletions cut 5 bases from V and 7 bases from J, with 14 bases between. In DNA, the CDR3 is TGCGCCAGCAGCTGGGGGGTTTCGGGTGAAAAACTGTTTTTT. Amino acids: CASSWGVSGEKLFF.

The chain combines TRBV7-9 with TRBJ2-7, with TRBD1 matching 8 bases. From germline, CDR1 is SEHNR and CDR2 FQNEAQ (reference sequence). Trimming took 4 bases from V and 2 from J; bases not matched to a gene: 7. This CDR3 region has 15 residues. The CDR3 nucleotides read TGTGCCAGCAGCTCCGAGGACAGGGACCCCTACGAGCAGTACGTC. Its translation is CASSSEDRDPYEQYV.

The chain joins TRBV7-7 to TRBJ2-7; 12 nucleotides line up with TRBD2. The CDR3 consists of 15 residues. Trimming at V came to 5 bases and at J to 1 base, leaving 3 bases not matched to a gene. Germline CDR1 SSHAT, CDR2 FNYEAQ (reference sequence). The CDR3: CASSLGTSGSYEQYF. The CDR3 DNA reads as TGTGCCAGCAGCCTCGGGACTAGCGGGTCCTACGAGCAGTACTTC.

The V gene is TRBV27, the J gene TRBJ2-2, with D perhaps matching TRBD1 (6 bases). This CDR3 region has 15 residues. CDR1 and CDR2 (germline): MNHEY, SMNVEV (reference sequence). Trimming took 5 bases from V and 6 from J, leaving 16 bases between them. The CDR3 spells CASSTLQGPSGELFF. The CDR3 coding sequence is TGTGCCAGCAGTACGTTACAGGGCCCTTCCGGGGAGCTGTTTTTT.

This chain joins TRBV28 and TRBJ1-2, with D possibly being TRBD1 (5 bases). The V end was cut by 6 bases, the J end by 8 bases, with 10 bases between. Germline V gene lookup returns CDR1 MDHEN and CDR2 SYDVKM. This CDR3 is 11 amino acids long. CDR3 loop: CASSPRGGYTF. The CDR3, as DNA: TGTGCCAGCAGCCCCCGGGGGGGCTACACCTTC.

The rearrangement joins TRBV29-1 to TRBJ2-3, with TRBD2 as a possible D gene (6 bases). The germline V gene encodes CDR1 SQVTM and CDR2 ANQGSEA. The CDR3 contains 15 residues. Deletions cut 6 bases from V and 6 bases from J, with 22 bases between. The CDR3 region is CSVWRGEPPADTQYF. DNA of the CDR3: TGCAGCGTCTGGAGGGGAGAGCCCCCCGCGGATACGCAGTATTTT.

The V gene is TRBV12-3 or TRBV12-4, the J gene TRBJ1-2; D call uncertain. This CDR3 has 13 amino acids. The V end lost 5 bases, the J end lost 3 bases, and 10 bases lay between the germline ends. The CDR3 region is CASSRTDYYGYTF. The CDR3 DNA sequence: TGTGCCAGCAGTAGGACGGACTACTATGGCTACACCTTC.

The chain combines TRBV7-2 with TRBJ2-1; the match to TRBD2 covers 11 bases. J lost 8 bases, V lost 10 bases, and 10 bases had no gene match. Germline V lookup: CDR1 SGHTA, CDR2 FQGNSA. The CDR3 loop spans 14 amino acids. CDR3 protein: CATPLAGGNYEQFF. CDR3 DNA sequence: TGTGCCACCCCGTTAGCGGGGGGGAACTATGAGCAGTTCTTC.

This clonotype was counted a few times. CDR3 in amino acids: CASSLAFDRVGPYNSPLHF. The DNA for the CDR3 is TGCGCCAGCAGCTTGGCCTTCGACAGGGTGGGACCTTATAATTCACCCCTCCACTTT. The gene calls are TRBV5-1 and TRBJ1-6, with 7 bases aligning to TRBD1. Trimming cost V 0 bases and J 4 bases; bases outside gene matches: 13. Looked up from germline, CDR1 is SGHRS and CDR2 is YFSETQ. The CDR3 runs 19 residues. Variable domain in full (rest from reference TRBV5-1 and TRBJ1-6): KAGVTQTPRYLIKTRGQQVTLSCSPISGHRSVSWYQQTPGQGLQFLFEYFSETQRNKGNFPGRFSGRQFSNSRSEMNVSTLELGDSALYLCASSLAFDRVGPYNSPLHFGNGTRLTVT.

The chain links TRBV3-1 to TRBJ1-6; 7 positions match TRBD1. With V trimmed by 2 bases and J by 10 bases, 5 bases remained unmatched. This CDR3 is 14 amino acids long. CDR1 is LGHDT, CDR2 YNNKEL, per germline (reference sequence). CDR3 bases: TGTGCCAGCAGCCAATGGAGGGGGCAATCACCCCTCCACTTT. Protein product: CASSQWRGQSPLHF. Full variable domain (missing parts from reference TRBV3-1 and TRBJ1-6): DTAVSQTPKYLVTQMGNDKSIKCEQNLGHDTMYWYKQDSKKFLKIMFSYNNKELIINETVPNRFSPKSPDKAHLNLHINSLELGDSAVYFCASSQWRGQSPLHFGNGTRLTVT.

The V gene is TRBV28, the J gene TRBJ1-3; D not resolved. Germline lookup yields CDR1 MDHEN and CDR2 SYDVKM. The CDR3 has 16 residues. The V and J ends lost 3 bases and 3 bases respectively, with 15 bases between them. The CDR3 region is CASSFHGFHDGNTIYF. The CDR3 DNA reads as TGTGCCAGCAGTTTTCATGGATTCCATGATGGAAACACCATATATTTT.

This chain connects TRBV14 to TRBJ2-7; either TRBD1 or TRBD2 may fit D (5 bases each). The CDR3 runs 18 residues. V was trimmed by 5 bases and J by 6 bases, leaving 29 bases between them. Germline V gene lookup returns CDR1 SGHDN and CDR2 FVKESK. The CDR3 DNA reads TGTGCCAGCAGCTTGGCGATCGGACCGGCCAGGCCTGGGGGCGAGCAGTACTTC. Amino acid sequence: CASSLAIGPARPGGEQYF.

This CDR3 reads CASSSSGPIVTEAFF. Here the CDR3 DNA reads TGCGCCAGCAGTTCTTCCGGGCCGATTGTCACTGAAGCTTTCTTT. The chain employs TRBV5-1 and TRBJ1-1, with unresolved D. This CDR3 contains 15 residues. V lost 5 bases to trimming and J lost 4 bases, with 18 bases between them. Germline assignment: CDR1 SGHRS and CDR2 YFSETQ.

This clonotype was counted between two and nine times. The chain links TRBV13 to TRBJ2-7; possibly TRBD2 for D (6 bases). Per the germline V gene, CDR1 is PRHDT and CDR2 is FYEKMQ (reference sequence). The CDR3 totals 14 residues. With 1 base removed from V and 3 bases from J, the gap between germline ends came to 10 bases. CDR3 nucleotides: TGTGCCAGCAGCTTAGCGGGGGAGTACTACGAGCAGTACTTC. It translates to CASSLAGEYYEQYF.

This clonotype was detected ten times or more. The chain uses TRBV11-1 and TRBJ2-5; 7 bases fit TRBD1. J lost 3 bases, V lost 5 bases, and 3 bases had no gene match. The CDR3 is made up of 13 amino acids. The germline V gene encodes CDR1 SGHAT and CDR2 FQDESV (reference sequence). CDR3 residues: CASSHGTEETQYF. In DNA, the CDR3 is TGTGCCAGCAGCCATGGGACAGAAGAGACCCAGTACTTC.

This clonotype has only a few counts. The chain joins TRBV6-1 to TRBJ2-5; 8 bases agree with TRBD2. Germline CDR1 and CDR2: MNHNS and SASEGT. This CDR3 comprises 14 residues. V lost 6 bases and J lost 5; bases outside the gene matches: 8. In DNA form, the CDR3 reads TGTGCCAGCAGCACCGGGGGGGACTCGGAGACCCAGTACTTC. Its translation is CASSTGGDSETQYF.

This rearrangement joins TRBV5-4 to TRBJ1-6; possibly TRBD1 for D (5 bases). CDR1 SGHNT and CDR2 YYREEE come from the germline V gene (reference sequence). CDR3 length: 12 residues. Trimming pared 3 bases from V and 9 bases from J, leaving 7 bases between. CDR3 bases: TGTGCCAGCAGCTCCACAGGTTCACCCCTCCACTTT. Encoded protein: CASSSTGSPLHF.

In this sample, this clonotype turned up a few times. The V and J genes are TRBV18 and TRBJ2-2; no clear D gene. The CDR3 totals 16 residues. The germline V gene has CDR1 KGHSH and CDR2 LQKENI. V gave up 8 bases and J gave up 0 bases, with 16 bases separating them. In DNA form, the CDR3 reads TGTGCCAGCCAGACCCGCGAAGGGTCGAACACCGGGGAGCTGTTTTTT. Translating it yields CASQTREGSNTGELFF.

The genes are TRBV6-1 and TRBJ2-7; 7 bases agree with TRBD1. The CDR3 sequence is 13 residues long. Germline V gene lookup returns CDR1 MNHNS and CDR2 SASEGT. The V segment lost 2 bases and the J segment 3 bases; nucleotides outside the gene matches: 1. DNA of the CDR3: TGTGCCAGCAGTGAATACAGGGGCTACGAGCAGTACGTC. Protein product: CASSEYRGYEQYV.

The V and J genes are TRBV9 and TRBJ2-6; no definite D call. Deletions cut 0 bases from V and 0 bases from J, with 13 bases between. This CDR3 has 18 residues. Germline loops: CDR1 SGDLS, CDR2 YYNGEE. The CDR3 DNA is TGTGCCAGCAGCGTAGGGAGTTTCGAGAGCTCTGGGGCCAACGTCCTGACTTTC. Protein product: CASSVGSFESSGANVLTF.

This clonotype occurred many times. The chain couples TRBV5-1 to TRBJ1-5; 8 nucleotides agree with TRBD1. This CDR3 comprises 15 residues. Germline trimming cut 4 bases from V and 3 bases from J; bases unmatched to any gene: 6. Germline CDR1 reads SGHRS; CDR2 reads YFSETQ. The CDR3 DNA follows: TGCGCCAGCAGCCCCGGACAGGGAGCCAATCAGCCCCAGCATTTT. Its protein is CASSPGQGANQPQHF. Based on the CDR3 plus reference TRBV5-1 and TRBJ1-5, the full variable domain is KAGVTQTPRYLIKTRGQQVTLSCSPISGHRSVSWYQQTPGQGLQFLFEYFSETQRNKGNFPGRFSGRQFSNSRSEMNVSTLELGDSALYLCASSPGQGANQPQHFGDGTRLSIL.

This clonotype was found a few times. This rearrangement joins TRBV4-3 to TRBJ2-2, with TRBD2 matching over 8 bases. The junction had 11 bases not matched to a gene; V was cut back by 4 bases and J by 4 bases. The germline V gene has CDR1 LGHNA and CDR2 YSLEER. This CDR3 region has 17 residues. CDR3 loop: CASSPEMIGRATGELFF. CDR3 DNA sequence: TGCGCCAGCAGCCCGGAAATGATCGGGAGGGCCACCGGGGAGCTGTTTTTT.

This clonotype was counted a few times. The CDR3 is CASSLAVRYEQYV. CDR3 nucleotide sequence: TGTGCCAGCAGCCTAGCGGTACGCTACGAGCAGTACGTC. The chain recombines TRBV21-1 with TRBJ2-7. TRBV21-1 is tagged as a pseudogene. CDR3 length: 13 amino acids.

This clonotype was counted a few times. DNA of the CDR3: TGTGCCATCAGTGGGGGACAGGACGAACCCTACGAGCAGTACGTC. Amino acids: CAISGGQDEPYEQYV. The chain couples TRBV10-3 to TRBJ2-7; 8 bases agree with TRBD1. There are 15 residues in the CDR3. CDR1 is ENHRY and CDR2 is SYGVKD in the germline V gene. V shed 4 bases, J shed 2 bases, and the junction held 7 bases outside the gene matches.

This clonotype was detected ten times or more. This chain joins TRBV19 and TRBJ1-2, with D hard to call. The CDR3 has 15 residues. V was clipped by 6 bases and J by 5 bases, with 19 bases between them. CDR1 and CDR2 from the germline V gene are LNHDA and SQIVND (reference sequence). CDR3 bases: TGTGCCAGTAGCGCTCCTGATTCGGAGGGATATGGCTACACCTTC. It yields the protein CASSAPDSEGYGYTF.

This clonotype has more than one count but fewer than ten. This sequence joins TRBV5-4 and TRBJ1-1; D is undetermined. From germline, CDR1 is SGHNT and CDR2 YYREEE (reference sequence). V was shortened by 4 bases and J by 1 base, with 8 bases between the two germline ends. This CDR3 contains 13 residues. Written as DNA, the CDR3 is TGTGCCAGCAGCATTGATGCGAACACTGAAGCTTTCTTT. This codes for CASSIDANTEAFF.